These T cell receptor beta chains were read from a single sample in a study of blood T cell repertoires in COVID-19. The table came from immunoSEQ multiplex PCR; TCRdb's copy has only in-frame clones and leaves some out. The sample has approximately 120,000 clones, around 85% seen once. The sample was peripheral blood. The receptors shown here come from a woman aged 80 or over with COVID-19, enrolled during active disease. Both conserved end residues are part of each CDR3. D genes are given only for firm matches. Some rows mark clone size as missing; the rest say once, few, many or name a class of expanded clone.

clone_size j_call v_call cdr3_length d_call cdr3_aa cdr3_nt
NA TRBJ2-2 TRBV12-3/TRBV12-4 12 NA CASSLVVGELFF TGTGCCAGCAGTTTAGTAGTCGGGGAGCTGTTTTTT
NA TRBJ1-2 TRBV7-6 15 TRBD1 CASSLSTGGVYGYTF TGTGCCAGCAGCTTGTCGACAGGGGGGGTCTATGGCTACACCTTC
NA TRBJ2-1 TRBV7-2 15 NA CASSLVSGSDNEQFF TGTGCCAGCAGCTTAGTGAGCGGGTCGGACAATGAGCAGTTCTTC
NA TRBJ2-2 TRBV5-1 16 NA CASSPRTEGYTGELFF TGCGCCAGCAGCCCAAGGACAGAGGGCTACACCGGGGAGCTGTTTTTT
NA TRBJ2-7 TRBV13 13 TRBD2 CASSRSGAYEQYF TGTGCCAGCAGCCGCAGCGGGGCCTACGAGCAGTACTTC
NA TRBJ1-5 TRBV4-3 21 TRBD1 CASSQDAPYQTGQGPGQPQHF TGCGCCAGCAGCCAAGATGCCCCGTACCAGACCGGACAGGGACCCGGTCAGCCCCAGCATTTT
NA TRBJ1-5 TRBV18 15 NA CASSPQGGGNQPQHF TGTGCCAGCTCACCACAAGGGGGTGGCAATCAGCCCCAGCATTTT
NA TRBJ1-1 TRBV28 14 NA CASSLAGTSGEAFF TGTGCCAGCAGTTTGGCCGGGACATCTGGTGAAGCTTTCTTT
NA TRBJ2-1 TRBV11-2 16 TRBD2 CASSDQRGSSYNEQFF TGTGCCAGCAGCGACCAGCGGGGGAGCTCCTACAATGAGCAGTTCTTC
few TRBJ2-7 TRBV4-3 19 TRBD2 CASSQPIRTSGRATDEQYF TGCGCCAGCAGCCAACCTATACGGACTAGCGGGAGGGCCACGGACGAGCAGTACTTC
NA TRBJ2-1 TRBV7-2 14 TRBD1 CASSRDRGANEQFF TGTGCCAGCAGCCGGGACAGGGGGGCCAATGAGCAGTTCTTC
NA TRBJ2-7 TRBV28 14 TRBD2 CASTPTSGPYEQYF TGTGCCAGCACCCCTACTAGCGGGCCCTACGAGCAGTACTTC
NA TRBJ1-2 TRBV9 13 NA CASSVGAGVGYTF TGTGCCAGCAGCGTAGGTGCCGGGGTCGGCTACACCTTC
NA TRBJ2-5 TRBV7-2 16 NA CASSLGAHRVAETQYF TGTGCCAGCAGCTTAGGGGCTCACAGGGTGGCAGAGACCCAGTACTTC
NA TRBJ1-2 TRBV27 13 NA CASSSTGIYGYTF TGTGCCAGCAGTTCGACAGGCATCTATGGCTACACCTTC
NA TRBJ2-1 TRBV19 16 TRBD2 CASSPHGLAGGTEQFF TGTGCCAGTAGTCCCCACGGTCTAGCGGGAGGCACTGAGCAGTTCTTC
NA TRBJ2-7 TRBV28 14 NA CATALGVGSYEQYF TGTGCCACTGCCCTTGGAGTCGGCTCCTACGAGCAGTACTTC
NA TRBJ1-5 TRBV27 14 TRBD1 CASRGGGVNQPQHF TGTGCCAGCAGAGGAGGGGGCGTCAATCAGCCCCAGCATTTT
NA TRBJ2-1 TRBV7-3 14 NA CASSSGTARGEQFF TGTGCCAGCAGCTCCGGGACTGCTCGTGGGGAGCAGTTCTTC
NA TRBJ1-1 TRBV4-3 13 NA CASSQDRGESAFF TGCGCCAGCAGCCAAGATAGAGGCGAGTCGGCTTTCTTT
NA TRBJ2-5 TRBV2 14 NA CASAKAVAQETQYF TGTGCCAGCGCAAAGGCCGTAGCCCAAGAGACCCAGTACTTC
once TRBJ2-5 TRBV9 15 NA CASSVDGIGWETQYF TGTGCCAGCAGCGTAGATGGAATCGGGTGGGAGACCCAGTACTTC
NA TRBJ1-1 TRBV18 13 NA CASSVGVGTEAFF TGTGCCAGCTCCGTAGGGGTGGGTACTGAAGCTTTCTTT
NA TRBJ2-3 TRBV27 15 TRBD2 CASSFVGGGLVTQYF TGTGCCAGCAGTTTTGTCGGCGGGGGTTTAGTTACGCAGTATTTT
NA TRBJ2-6 TRBV28 18 TRBD1 CASSPPGTGVIRANVLTF TGTGCCAGCAGTCCCCCCGGGACAGGGGTCATCAGGGCCAACGTCCTGACTTTC
few TRBJ1-5 TRBV2 13 NA CASSAGDNQPQHF TGTGCCAGCAGTGCCGGGGACAATCAGCCCCAGCATTTT
NA TRBJ1-1 TRBV28 13 TRBD1 CASTWGQGIGAFF TGTGCCAGCACTTGGGGACAGGGGATAGGGGCTTTCTTT
NA TRBJ2-3 TRBV28 15 TRBD1 CASSSGQGQTDTQYF TGTGCCAGCAGTTCCGGACAGGGGCAGACAGATACGCAGTATTTT
NA TRBJ2-2 TRBV7-2 16 TRBD2 CASSFTRTSNTGELFF TGTGCCAGCAGCTTTACCCGGACTAGTAACACCGGGGAGCTGTTTTTT
NA TRBJ2-7 TRBV3-1/TRBV3-2 18 TRBD2 CASSLRETSGRSFQEQYF TGTGCCAGCAGCCTCCGAGAGACTAGCGGGAGGTCGTTTCAGGAGCAGTACTTC
NA TRBJ1-1 TRBV6-5 15 NA CASSPDPYLGTEAFF TGTGCCAGCAGCCCCGACCCTTATCTAGGCACTGAAGCTTTCTTT
NA TRBJ2-2 TRBV5-4 15 NA CASSWQGRVTGELFF TGTGCCAGCAGCTGGCAGGGTAGGGTCACCGGGGAGCTGTTTTTT
NA TRBJ1-5 TRBV6-2/TRBV6-3 15 NA CASSYGRFDNQPQHF TGTGCCAGCAGTTACGGCAGATTCGACAATCAGCCCCAGCATTTT
NA TRBJ2-1 TRBV7-3 19 TRBD2 CASSTLPGTSGSSYNEQFF TGTGCCAGCAGCACCCTCCCCGGGACTAGCGGGAGCTCCTACAATGAGCAGTTCTTC
NA TRBJ2-7 TRBV7-2 13 NA CASSSWGGREQYF TGTGCCAGCAGCTCCTGGGGGGGGCGTGAGCAGTACTTC
NA TRBJ2-2 TRBV5-4 16 TRBD2 CASSSPFAGGTGELFF TGTGCCAGCAGCTCGCCATTTGCGGGGGGCACCGGGGAGCTGTTTTTT
NA TRBJ1-2 TRBV5-1 17 NA CASSADVPGDYGDGYTF TGCGCCAGCAGCGCAGATGTTCCGGGAGACTATGGAGATGGCTACACCTTC
NA TRBJ2-5 TRBV27 14 NA CASRPLDRRETQYF TGTGCCAGCAGGCCGCTTGACAGGCGAGAGACCCAGTACTTC
NA TRBJ2-2 TRBV19 15 NA CASSIGLLGTGELFF TGTGCCAGTAGTATAGGACTCCTGGGCACCGGGGAGCTGTTTTTT
NA TRBJ1-2 TRBV5-1 16 NA CASSLDSGVSGYGYTF TGCGCCAGCAGCTTGGACTCAGGGGTTTCAGGCTATGGCTACACCTTC
NA TRBJ1-1 TRBV7-8 11 NA CASRPVLEAFF TGTGCCAGCAGACCAGTGCTTGAAGCTTTCTTT
NA TRBJ1-1 TRBV5-1 15 NA CASSLPPGQGTEAFF TGCGCCAGCAGCCTCCCCCCGGGACAAGGGACTGAAGCTTTCTTT
NA TRBJ2-3 TRBV7-3 15 NA CASSLGGRNTDTQYF TGTGCCAGCAGCTTAGGAGGGAGGAACACAGATACGCAGTATTTT
NA TRBJ2-7 TRBV15 17 NA CATSRDDGGALTYEQYF TGTGCCACCAGCAGAGATGATGGAGGGGCGCTTACCTACGAGCAGTACTTC